A few counts support the clone carrying this T cell receptor (beta chain). Its antigen is not identified. This specimen comes from a study of human T cells and chemical hapten exposure. Study-wide context: Small pooled library volume differences mainly caused per-sample TCR yield variation.

Study-wide findings and caveats: Compared to controls, expanded TCRs made significantly more large clusters of similar CDR3s.

Germline V gene lookup returns CDR1 SEHNR and CDR2 FQNEAQ (reference sequence). The V end lost 2 bases, the J end lost 1 base, and 3 bases lay between the germline ends. The length of the CDR3 is 12 residues. TCRdb passed the RACE reads through MiXCR, listing each CDR3 protein once. The data contain about 82,000 distinct CDR3 sequences, around 6.7% of them singletons. The sample's time point: patch test 2, 6 weeks after DPC sensitization. Treatment: therapeutic diphenylcyclopropenone sensitization with weekly scalp DPC. The V call is TRBV7-9, the J call TRBJ2-7; the D is unclear. The receptor comes from a woman aged 25 to 39 with alopecia areata. Some clones in this sample may be carry-over from other donors' samples. Source: whole blood, taken in connection with sensitization to the hapten diphenylcyclopropenone (DPC). CDR3 bases: TGTGCCAGCAGCTTACCATCCTACGAGCAGTACTTC. It translates to CASSLPSYEQYF.